The clone carrying this T cell receptor beta chain was seen ten or more times. This sample was included in a study of T cells in Graves' hyperthyroidism and ophthalmopathy. CDR1 DFQATT and CDR2 SNEGSKA come from the germline V gene (reference sequence). Trimming pared 1 base from V and 0 bases from J, leaving 7 bases between. The CDR3 is made up of 14 amino acids. Amplification of TCR beta CDR3 regions was performed using RNA transcripts as template. During a first-round RT-PCR of the TCR CDR3, the HTBI primer set was used. TCRdb redid the calling of the multiplex PCR reads with MiXCR, one entry per CDR3 protein. This sample has fewer than 750,000 distinct CDR3 sequences; roughly 15% occur once, and the top ten carry under 15%.

Sequenced sample: blood. This receptor was identified in a woman aged 45-60 years with Graves' ophthalmopathy. This chain uses TRBV20-1 with TRBJ1-5; no clear D. CDR3: CSARGRGSNQPQHF. CDR3 DNA sequence: TGCAGTGCTAGAGGGCGGGGTAGCAATCAGCCCCAGCATTTT.